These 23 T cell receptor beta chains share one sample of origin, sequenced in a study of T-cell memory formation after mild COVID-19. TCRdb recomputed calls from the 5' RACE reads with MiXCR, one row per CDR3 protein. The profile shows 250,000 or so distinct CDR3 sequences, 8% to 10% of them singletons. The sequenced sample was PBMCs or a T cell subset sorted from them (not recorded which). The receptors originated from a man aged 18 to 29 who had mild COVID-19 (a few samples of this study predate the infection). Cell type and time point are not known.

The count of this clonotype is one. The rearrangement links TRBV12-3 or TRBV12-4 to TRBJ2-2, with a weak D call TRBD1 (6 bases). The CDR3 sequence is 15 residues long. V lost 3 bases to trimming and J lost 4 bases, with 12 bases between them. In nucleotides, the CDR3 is TGTGCCAGCAGTTTGTTCGGCAGGGGCACCGGGGAGCTGTTTTTT. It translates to CASSLFGRGTGELFF.

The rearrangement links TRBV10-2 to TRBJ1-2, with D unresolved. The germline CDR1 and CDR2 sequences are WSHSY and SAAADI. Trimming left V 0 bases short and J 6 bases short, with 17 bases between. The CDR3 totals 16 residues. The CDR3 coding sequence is TGCGCCAGCAGTGAGTCGAAGAGCGGGTATTCCGATGGCTACACCTTC. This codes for CASSESKSGYSDGYTF.

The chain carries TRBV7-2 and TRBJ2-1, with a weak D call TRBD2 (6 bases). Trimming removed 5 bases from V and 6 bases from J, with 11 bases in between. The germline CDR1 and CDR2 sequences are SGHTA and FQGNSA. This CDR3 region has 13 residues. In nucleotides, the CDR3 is TGTGCCAGCAGCCAACCGGGACTCAATGAGCAGTTCTTC. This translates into CASSQPGLNEQFF.

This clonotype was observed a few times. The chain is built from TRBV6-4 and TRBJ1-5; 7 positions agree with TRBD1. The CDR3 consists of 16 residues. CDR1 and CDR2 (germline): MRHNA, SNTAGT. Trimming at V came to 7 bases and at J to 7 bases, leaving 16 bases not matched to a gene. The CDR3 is CASNPGTARRYQPQHF. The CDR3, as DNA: TGTGCCAGCAACCCCGGGACAGCGCGAAGGTACCAGCCCCAGCATTTT.

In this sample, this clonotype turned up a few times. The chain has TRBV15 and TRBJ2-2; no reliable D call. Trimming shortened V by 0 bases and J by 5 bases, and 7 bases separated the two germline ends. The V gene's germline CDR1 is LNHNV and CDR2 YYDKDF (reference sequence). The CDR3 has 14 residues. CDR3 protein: CATSRDLKTGELFF. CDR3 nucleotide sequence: TGTGCCACCAGCAGAGATCTTAAGACCGGGGAGCTGTTTTTT.

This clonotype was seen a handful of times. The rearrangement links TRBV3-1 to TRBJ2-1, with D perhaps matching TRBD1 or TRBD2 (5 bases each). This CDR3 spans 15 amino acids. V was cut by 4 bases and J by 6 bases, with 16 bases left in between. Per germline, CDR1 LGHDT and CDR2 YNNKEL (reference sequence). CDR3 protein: CASSRSGTRANEQFF. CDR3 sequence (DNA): TGTGCCAGCAGCCGCTCAGGGACCCGAGCCAATGAGCAGTTCTTC.

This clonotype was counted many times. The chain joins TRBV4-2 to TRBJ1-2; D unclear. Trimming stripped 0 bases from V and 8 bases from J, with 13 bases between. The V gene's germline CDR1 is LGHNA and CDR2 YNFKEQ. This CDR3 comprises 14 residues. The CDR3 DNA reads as TGTGCCAGCAGCCAAGATGGCACTTCCGGGGGCTACACCTTC. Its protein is CASSQDGTSGGYTF.

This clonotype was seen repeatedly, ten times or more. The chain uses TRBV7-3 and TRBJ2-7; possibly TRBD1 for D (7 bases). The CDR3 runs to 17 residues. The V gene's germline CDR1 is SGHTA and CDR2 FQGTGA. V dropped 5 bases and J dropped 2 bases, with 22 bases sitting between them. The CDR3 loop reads CASSPGGGLANTYEQYF. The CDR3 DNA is TGTGCCAGCAGCCCAGGAGGGGGCCTAGCGAACACCTACGAGCAGTACTTC.

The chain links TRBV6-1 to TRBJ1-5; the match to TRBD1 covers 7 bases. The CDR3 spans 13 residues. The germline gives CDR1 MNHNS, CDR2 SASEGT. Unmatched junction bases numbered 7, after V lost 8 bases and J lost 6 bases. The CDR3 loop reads CASATGFAQPQHF. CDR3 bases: TGTGCCAGCGCGACAGGGTTTGCTCAGCCCCAGCATTTT.

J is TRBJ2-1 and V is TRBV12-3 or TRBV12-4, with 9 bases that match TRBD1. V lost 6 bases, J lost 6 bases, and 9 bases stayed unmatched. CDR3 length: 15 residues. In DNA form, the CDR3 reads TGTGCCAGCAGCACCGGGACAGGGCGGACCAATGAGCAGTTCTTC. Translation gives CASSTGTGRTNEQFF.

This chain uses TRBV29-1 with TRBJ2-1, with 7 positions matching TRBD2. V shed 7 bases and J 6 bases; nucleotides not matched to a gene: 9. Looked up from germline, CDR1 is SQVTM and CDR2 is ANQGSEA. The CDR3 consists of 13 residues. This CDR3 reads CSAGWAGANEQFF. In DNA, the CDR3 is TGCAGCGCGGGATGGGCGGGAGCCAATGAGCAGTTCTTC.

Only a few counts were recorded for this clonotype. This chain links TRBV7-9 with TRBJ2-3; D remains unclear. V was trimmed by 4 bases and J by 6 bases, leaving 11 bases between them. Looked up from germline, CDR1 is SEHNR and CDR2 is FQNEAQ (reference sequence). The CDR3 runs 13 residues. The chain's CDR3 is CASSWLGRDTQYF. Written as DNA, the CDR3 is TGTGCCAGCAGCTGGCTAGGCCGGGATACGCAGTATTTT.

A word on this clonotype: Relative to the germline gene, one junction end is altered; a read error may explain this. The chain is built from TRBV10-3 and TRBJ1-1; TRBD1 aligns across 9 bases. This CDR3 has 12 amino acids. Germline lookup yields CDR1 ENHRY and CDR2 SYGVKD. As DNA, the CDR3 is TGTGCCATCAGTGAGTCAGGACAGGGGCAGGTCTTT. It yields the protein CAISESGQGQVF.

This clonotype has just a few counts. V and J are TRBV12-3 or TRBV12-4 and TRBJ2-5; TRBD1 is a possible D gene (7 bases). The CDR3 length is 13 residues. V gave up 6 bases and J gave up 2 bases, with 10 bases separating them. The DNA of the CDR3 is TGTGCCAGCAGGGGGGGACAGCAAGAGACCCAGTACTTC. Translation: CASRGGQQETQYF.

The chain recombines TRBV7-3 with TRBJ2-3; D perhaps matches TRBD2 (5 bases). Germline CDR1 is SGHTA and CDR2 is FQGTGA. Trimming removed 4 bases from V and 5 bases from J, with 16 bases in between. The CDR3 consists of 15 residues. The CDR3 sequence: CASSSRATDGDTQYF. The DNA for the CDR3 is TGTGCCAGCAGCTCGAGGGCAACAGACGGAGATACGCAGTATTTT.

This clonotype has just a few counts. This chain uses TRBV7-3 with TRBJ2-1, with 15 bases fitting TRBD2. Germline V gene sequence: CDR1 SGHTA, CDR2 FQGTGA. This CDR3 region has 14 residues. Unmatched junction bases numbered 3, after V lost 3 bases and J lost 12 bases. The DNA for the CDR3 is TGTGCCAGCAGCTTCGGGACTAGCGGGGGGACGCAGTTCTTC. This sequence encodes CASSFGTSGGTQFF.

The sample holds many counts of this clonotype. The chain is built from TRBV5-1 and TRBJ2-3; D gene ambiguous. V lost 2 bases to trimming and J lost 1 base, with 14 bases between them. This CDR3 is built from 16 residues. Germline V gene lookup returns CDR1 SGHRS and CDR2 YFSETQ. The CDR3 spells CASSFTGPSRTDTQYF. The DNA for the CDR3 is TGCGCCAGCAGCTTTACCGGCCCCTCCCGCACAGATACGCAGTATTTT.

The DNA of the CDR3 is TGTGCCAGCAGCTTATTACCCAACGGAGGGGGCGATGAGCAGTTCTTC. Encoded protein: CASSLLPNGGGDEQFF. The rearrangement joins TRBV7-9 to TRBJ2-1, with a possible D match to TRBD1 (7 bases). The CDR3 spans 16 residues. Germline CDR1 reads SEHNR; CDR2 reads FQNEAQ (reference sequence). Trimming took off 2 bases at V and 8 bases at J, with 19 bases between the two ends.

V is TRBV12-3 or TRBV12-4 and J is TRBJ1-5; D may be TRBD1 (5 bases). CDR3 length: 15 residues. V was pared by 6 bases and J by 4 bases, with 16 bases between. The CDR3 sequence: CASRSNRDLNQPQHF. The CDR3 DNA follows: TGTGCCAGCAGAAGTAACCGGGACCTTAATCAGCCCCAGCATTTT.

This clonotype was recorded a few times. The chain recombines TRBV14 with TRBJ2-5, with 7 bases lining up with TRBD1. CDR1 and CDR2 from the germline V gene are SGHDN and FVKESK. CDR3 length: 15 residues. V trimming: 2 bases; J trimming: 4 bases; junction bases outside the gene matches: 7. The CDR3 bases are TGTGCCAGCAGCCAAAGTCGACAGGGCCGAGAGACCCAGTACTTC. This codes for CASSQSRQGRETQYF.

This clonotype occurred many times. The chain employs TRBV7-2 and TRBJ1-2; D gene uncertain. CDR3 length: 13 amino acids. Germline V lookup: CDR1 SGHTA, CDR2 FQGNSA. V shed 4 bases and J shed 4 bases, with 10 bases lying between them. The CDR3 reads CASSSSAGYGYTF. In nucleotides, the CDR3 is TGTGCCAGCAGCTCCTCGGCAGGCTATGGCTACACCTTC.

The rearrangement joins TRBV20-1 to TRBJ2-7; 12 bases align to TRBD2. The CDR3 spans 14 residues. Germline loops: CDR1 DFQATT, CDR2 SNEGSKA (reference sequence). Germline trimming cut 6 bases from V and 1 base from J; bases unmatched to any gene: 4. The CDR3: CSARTSGISYEQYF. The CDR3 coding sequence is TGCAGTGCAAGGACTAGCGGGATTTCCTACGAGCAGTACTTC.

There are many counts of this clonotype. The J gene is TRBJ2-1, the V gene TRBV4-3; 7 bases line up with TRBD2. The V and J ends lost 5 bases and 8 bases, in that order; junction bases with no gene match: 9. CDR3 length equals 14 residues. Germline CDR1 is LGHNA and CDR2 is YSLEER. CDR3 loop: CASSTERGRDEQFF. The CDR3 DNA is TGCGCCAGCAGCACGGAACGAGGGAGGGATGAGCAGTTCTTC.